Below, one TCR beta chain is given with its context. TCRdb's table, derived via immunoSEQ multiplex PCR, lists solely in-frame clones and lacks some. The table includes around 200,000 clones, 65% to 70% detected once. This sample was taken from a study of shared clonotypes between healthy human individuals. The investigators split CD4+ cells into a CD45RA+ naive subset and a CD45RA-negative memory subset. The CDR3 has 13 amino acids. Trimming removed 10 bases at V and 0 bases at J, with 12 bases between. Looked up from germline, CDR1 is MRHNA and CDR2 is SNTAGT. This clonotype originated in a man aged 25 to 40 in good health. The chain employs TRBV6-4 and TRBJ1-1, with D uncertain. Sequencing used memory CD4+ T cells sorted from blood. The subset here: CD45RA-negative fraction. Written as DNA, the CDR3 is TGTGCCACCCGGGTTGCTATGAACACTGAAGCTTTCTTT. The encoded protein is CATRVAMNTEAFF.